The 17 T cell receptor beta chains below were found in one sample sequenced in a study of cytomegalovirus exposure and HLA in healthy donors. PCR was performed using 60 Vbeta and 13 Jbeta primers. This table comes from immunoSEQ multiplex PCR, and its TCRdb copy is limited to in-frame clones, with some not included. The sample totals around 88,000 clones. Source material: PBMCs. Source of these receptors: a girl under 18 in good health and CMV-seropositive.

The chain employs TRBV30 and TRBJ2-5; D possibly corresponds to TRBD1 (6 bases). The CDR3 loop spans 14 amino acids. Germline lookup yields CDR1 GTSNPN and CDR2 SVGIG (reference sequence). Deletions cut 5 bases from V and 2 bases from J, with 15 bases between. CDR3 residues: CAWERTGIQETQYF. CDR3 in DNA: TGTGCCTGGGAAAGAACAGGGATACAAGAGACCCAGTACTTC.

The chain has TRBV9 and TRBJ1-3; D gene ambiguous. This CDR3 spans 14 amino acids. CDR1 and CDR2 from the germline V gene are SGDLS and YYNGEE. V gave up 0 bases and J gave up 0 bases, with 4 bases separating them. CDR3 residues: CASSVDNSGNTIYF. In nucleotides, the CDR3 is TGTGCCAGCAGCGTAGATAACTCTGGAAACACCATATATTTT.

The chain joins TRBV5-6 to TRBJ2-5; TRBD2 aligns across 7 bases. CDR3 length: 12 amino acids. V trimming: 2 bases; J trimming: 11 bases; junction bases outside the gene matches: 6. Germline CDR1 reads SGHDT; CDR2 reads YYEEEE. The CDR3 sequence: CASSFVAGEQYF. Written as DNA, the CDR3 is TGTGCCAGCAGCTTCGTTGCGGGGGAGCAGTACTTC.

For this clone: The junction departs from germline at one end; a sequencing error may be responsible. V usage is TRBV4-3 and J usage is TRBJ2-5; 9 bases map to TRBD1. Germline V gene data show CDR1 as LGHNA and CDR2 as YSLEER. The CDR3 consists of 15 residues. The CDR3 nucleotides read TGCGCCAGCAGTCAAGGCGGGACAGGGAGGGAGACCCAGTACTTC. It codes for CASSQGGTGRETQYF.

The CDR3 loop is CASNRQGTDTQYF. The DNA for the CDR3 is TGTGCCAGCAACCGACAGGGGACAGATACGCAGTATTTT. The J gene is TRBJ2-3, the V gene TRBV2; 8 positions match TRBD1. Per the germline V gene, CDR1 is SNHLY and CDR2 is FYNNEI. This CDR3 is built from 13 residues. Trimming took 7 bases from V and 3 from J; bases not matched to a gene: 3.

The V call is TRBV4-1, the J call TRBJ1-1, with TRBD1 matching over 11 bases. V lost 5 bases to trimming and J lost 4 bases; unmatched junction nucleotides: 9. CDR1 and CDR2 (germline): MGHRA, YSYEKL. This CDR3 has 16 amino acids. CDR3 protein: CASSNIGTGGFTEAFF. CDR3 DNA: TGCGCCAGCAGCAACATCGGGACAGGGGGTTTCACTGAAGCTTTCTTT.

The gene calls are TRBV2 and TRBJ2-3; D is uncertain. Trimming pared 6 bases from V and 0 bases from J, leaving 4 bases between. Germline V gene sequence: CDR1 SNHLY, CDR2 FYNNEI. The CDR3 covers 12 residues. In DNA form, the CDR3 reads TGTGCCAGCAGCGGTAGCACAGATACGCAGTATTTT. It specifies CASSGSTDTQYF.

To note about this clone: Additional DNA sequences in this sample encode the identical CDR3. The CDR3 is CASSLRQGAYEQYV. The DNA for the CDR3 is TGTGCCAGCAGTCTTAGACAGGGGGCCTACGAGCAGTACGTC. The chain employs TRBV28 and TRBJ2-7, with 9 nucleotides matching TRBD1. Germline trimming cut 5 bases from V and 2 bases from J; bases unmatched to any gene: 4. Germline CDR1 is MDHEN and CDR2 is SYDVKM. There are 14 residues in the CDR3.

The rearrangement links TRBV30 to TRBJ1-4, with TRBD1 identical over 7 bases. The germline V gene has CDR1 GTSNPN and CDR2 SVGIG (reference sequence). The CDR3 extends over 15 amino acids. The V and J ends lost 3 bases and 7 bases, in that order; junction bases with no gene match: 11. The CDR3 sequence is CAWSGKDRRGEKLFF. The CDR3 DNA reads as TGTGCCTGGAGCGGGAAGGACAGGCGGGGTGAAAAACTGTTTTTT.

This chain uses TRBV28 with TRBJ2-1, with D tentatively TRBD2 (5 bases). Trimming removed 7 bases from V and 5 bases from J, with 15 bases in between. Germline V gene data show CDR1 as MDHEN and CDR2 as SYDVKM. This CDR3 is 14 amino acids long. For the CDR3, the DNA is TGTGCCAGCAATGTCCCGGACTGGGACAATGAGCAGTTCTTC. Translated: CASNVPDWDNEQFF.

V is TRBV28 and J is TRBJ2-3; D remains unclear. This CDR3 has 12 amino acids. Germline CDR1 is MDHEN and CDR2 is SYDVKM. Trimming cost V 5 bases and J 6 bases, with 9 bases left between them. CDR3 DNA sequence: TGTGCCAGCAGTGACCCGGAGGATACGCAGTATTTT. Residues: CASSDPEDTQYF.

The chain combines TRBV6-1 with TRBJ2-1; TRBD2 matches 14 bases. Germline V gene lookup returns CDR1 MNHNS and CDR2 SASEGT. The ends lost 6 bases at V and 8 bases at J; junction bases unmatched: 6. The CDR3 is 15 amino acids. CDR3 coding DNA: TGTGCCAGCAGCGAGACTAGCGGGGGGGATTATGAGCAGTTCTTC. Amino acid sequence: CASSETSGGDYEQFF.

V usage is TRBV19 and J usage is TRBJ2-1, with D tentatively TRBD2 (6 bases). Germline values: CDR1 LNHDA, CDR2 SQIVND (reference sequence). The V end lost 7 bases, the J end lost 2 bases, and 12 bases lay between the germline ends. CDR3 size: 14 residues. DNA for the CDR3: TGTGCCAGTACCCTAGGACTACCCTACAATGAGCAGTTCTTC. It codes for CASTLGLPYNEQFF.

The V and J genes are TRBV6-5 and TRBJ2-3; unclear D gene. CDR3 length equals 12 residues. The V end was cut by 11 bases, the J end by 0 bases, with 9 bases between. Germline V CDR1 and CDR2: MNHEY, SVGAGI. Here the CDR3 reads CAAASSTDTQYF. The CDR3 region has the DNA TGTGCCGCCGCGTCTAGCACAGATACGCAGTATTTT.

V and J are TRBV13 and TRBJ2-7, with D maybe TRBD1 (5 bases). In germline, CDR1 is PRHDT, CDR2 FYEKMQ (reference sequence). Between the trimmed V and J ends, which lost 0 bases and 3 bases, there was a span of 9 bases. This CDR3 is built from 14 residues. CDR3 in amino acids: CASSLGTELYEQYV. The CDR3 nucleotides are TGTGCCAGCAGCTTAGGGACAGAGCTCTACGAGCAGTACGTC.

The V and J genes are TRBV6-5 and TRBJ1-6, with no clear D. Germline CDR1 is MNHEY and CDR2 is SVGAGI. The CDR3 is made up of 13 amino acids. V lost 6 bases, J lost 8 bases, and 11 bases lay in between. CDR3 residues: CASSRDRDSPLHF. For the CDR3, the DNA is TGTGCCAGCAGCCGTGATAGAGATTCACCCCTCCACTTT.

The V gene is TRBV29-1, the J gene TRBJ1-1; D unresolved. V shed 3 bases and J shed 10 bases, with 12 bases lying between them. Germline V gives CDR1 SQVTM, CDR2 ANQGSEA. The CDR3 sequence is 11 residues long. The CDR3 sequence: CSVDSAGRAFF. The CDR3 nucleotides read TGCAGCGTTGATAGTGCAGGCCGAGCTTTCTTT. The full variable domain, completed using reference TRBV29-1 and TRBJ1-1, is SAVISQKPSRDICQRGTSLTIQCQVDSQVTMMFWYRQQPGQSLTLIATANQGSEATYESGFVIDKFPISRPNLTFSTLTVSNMSPEDSSIYLCSVDSAGRAFFGQGTRLTVV.